This T cell receptor beta chain appears in the sequencing data of a study of T cells in Graves' hyperthyroidism and ophthalmopathy. Study conclusions and caveats: Ophthalmopathy and stable hyperthyroidism were separated by a 13 V-J model.

RNA transcripts were the template for amplifying TCR beta CDR3 regions. Initially, a first-round RT-PCR of the TCR CDR3 employed the HTBI primer set. From the multiplex PCR reads, TCRdb called clonotypes with MiXCR, one entry per CDR3 protein. The table records under 400,000 distinct CDR3 sequences, approximately 22% of them present only once. This clonotype was counted at least ten times. The antigen is not known. Germline V lookup: CDR1 KGHSH, CDR2 LQKENI. V was cut by 5 bases and J by 1 base, with 12 bases left in between. The CDR3 length is 14 residues. Hyperthyroidism, newly diagnosed and lasting under 2 months, affected patients aged 18 to 65. Each 10 ml fresh peripheral blood draw supplied the PBMCs.

This chain joins TRBV18 and TRBJ2-7, with D unresolved. The sequence was collected from a woman in her fifties or sixties with Graves' hyperthyroidism. Source material: blood. The CDR3, as DNA: TGTGCCAGCTCATTCGTGGACGGATCCTACGAGCAGTACTTC. Protein product: CASSFVDGSYEQYF.